A selection of T cell receptor beta chains follows, all from one sample in a study of T cell responses to AZD1222 COVID-19 vaccine. Assay: immunoSEQ multiplex PCR; the TCRdb copy retains only in-frame clones and omits some. This table holds 140,000 to 150,000 clones, roughly 90% found once. The source was peripheral blood, collected on day 0 of AZD1222 vaccination. The receptor source for this set is an adult in good health. Each CDR3 is given with its conserved first and last residue. D genes are given only for firm matches. Rows give clone size only sometimes, using once, few, many, or a class for an expanded clone.

CDR3nt: TGTGCCAGCAGCTTTCAGGGGGGGAATAATTCACCCCTCCACTTT; CDR3aa: CASSFQGGNNSPLHF; j_gene: TRBJ1-6; d_gene: TRBD1; v_gene: TRBV2; abundance: NA
CDR3nt: TGTGCCAGCAGTTCCTCATTCCGGACAGGCAGAGACACCATATATTTT; CDR3aa: CASSSSFRTGRDTIYF; j_gene: TRBJ1-3; d_gene: TRBD1; v_gene: TRBV28; abundance: once
CDR3nt: TGTGCCAGCAGCCCGCTTGGGGCGTCAGGAAACACCATATATTTT; CDR3aa: CASSPLGASGNTIYF; j_gene: TRBJ1-3; d_gene: NA; v_gene: TRBV5-6; abundance: once
CDR3nt: TGTGCCAGCAGTTTCGACCCCGTCTTCTATGGCTACACCTTC; CDR3aa: CASSFDPVFYGYTF; j_gene: TRBJ1-2; d_gene: NA; v_gene: TRBV27; abundance: NA
CDR3nt: TGTGCCAGCAGCCCCCCTTGGGGGCCTAACTATGGCTACACCTTC; CDR3aa: CASSPPWGPNYGYTF; j_gene: TRBJ1-2; d_gene: NA; v_gene: TRBV7-9; abundance: NA
CDR3nt: TGTGCCAGCAGTGCGACCACAGGGGAGGCTCAGCCCCAGCATTTT; CDR3aa: CASSATTGEAQPQHF; j_gene: TRBJ1-5; d_gene: TRBD1; v_gene: TRBV6-2/TRBV6-3; abundance: NA
CDR3nt: TGTGCCAGCAGTTTATTCCCCGGGATTTTAACTCATAAAATGAACACTGAAGCTTTCTTT; CDR3aa: CASSLFPGILTHKMNTEAFF; j_gene: TRBJ1-1; d_gene: NA; v_gene: TRBV28; abundance: NA
CDR3nt: TGTGCCAGCAGCCTCGGACGGAGCCGCGGGAACACTGAAGCTTTCTTT; CDR3aa: CASSLGRSRGNTEAFF; j_gene: TRBJ1-1; d_gene: NA; v_gene: TRBV13; abundance: NA
CDR3nt: TGTGCCAGCAGCGGGCCGCGCGTCAGGACCGGGGAGCTGTTTTTT; CDR3aa: CASSGPRVRTGELFF; j_gene: TRBJ2-2; d_gene: NA; v_gene: TRBV5-6; abundance: few
CDR3nt: TGTGCCAGCAGTTTAACCCCGGCAACTAATGAAAAACTGTTTTTT; CDR3aa: CASSLTPATNEKLFF; j_gene: TRBJ1-4; d_gene: NA; v_gene: TRBV27; abundance: few
CDR3nt: TGTGCCAGCAGCGTACTGGGTGGAGGAGTCACAGATACGCAGTATTTT; CDR3aa: CASSVLGGGVTDTQYF; j_gene: TRBJ2-3; d_gene: NA; v_gene: TRBV9; abundance: NA
CDR3nt: TGTGCCAGCAGCTTATTAGGGGGCAGTAAGGGCTACACCTTC; CDR3aa: CASSLLGGSKGYTF; j_gene: TRBJ1-2; d_gene: TRBD1; v_gene: TRBV11-2; abundance: NA
CDR3nt: TGTGCCAGCAGCCCCTCGAGGGGAGGCACTGAAGCTTTCTTT; CDR3aa: CASSPSRGGTEAFF; j_gene: TRBJ1-1; d_gene: NA; v_gene: TRBV9; abundance: NA
CDR3nt: TGCGCCAGCAGCCAAGATCATGGCATGAACACTGAAGCTTTCTTT; CDR3aa: CASSQDHGMNTEAFF; j_gene: TRBJ1-1; d_gene: NA; v_gene: TRBV4-1; abundance: NA
CDR3nt: TGTGCCAGCAGCCCGAGGGACAGATTCTACGAGCAGTACTTC; CDR3aa: CASSPRDRFYEQYF; j_gene: TRBJ2-7; d_gene: TRBD1; v_gene: TRBV7-2; abundance: NA
CDR3nt: TGTGCCAGCAGATTGGACTTTGAGCAGTTCTTC; CDR3aa: CASRLDFEQFF; j_gene: TRBJ2-1; d_gene: NA; v_gene: TRBV11-1; abundance: NA
CDR3nt: TGTGCCAGCAGCTTACCACACGAAGATACGCAGTATTTT; CDR3aa: CASSLPHEDTQYF; j_gene: TRBJ2-3; d_gene: NA; v_gene: TRBV5-4; abundance: NA
CDR3nt: TGTGCCAGCAGTGAAGTTGCAGGGAGCTATGGCTACACCTTC; CDR3aa: CASSEVAGSYGYTF; j_gene: TRBJ1-2; d_gene: NA; v_gene: TRBV6-1; abundance: NA
CDR3nt: TGTGCCAGCGGGGACAGGCCCCAAGAGACCCAGTACTTC; CDR3aa: CASGDRPQETQYF; j_gene: TRBJ2-5; d_gene: TRBD1; v_gene: TRBV5-8; abundance: NA
CDR3nt: TGCAGCGTTGCCCCCCGGCTCGGGACCAACTATGGCTACACCTTC; CDR3aa: CSVAPRLGTNYGYTF; j_gene: TRBJ1-2; d_gene: NA; v_gene: TRBV29-1; abundance: once
CDR3nt: TGCGCCAGCAGCCCAGGACTAGCGGGACGGACAGATACGCAGTATTTT; CDR3aa: CASSPGLAGRTDTQYF; j_gene: TRBJ2-3; d_gene: TRBD2; v_gene: TRBV5-1; abundance: NA
CDR3nt: TGTGCCAGCAGCCCCAGCGGGAGCACCCTTAGCACAGATACGCAGTATTTT; CDR3aa: CASSPSGSTLSTDTQYF; j_gene: TRBJ2-3; d_gene: TRBD2; v_gene: TRBV3-1/TRBV3-2; abundance: once
CDR3nt: TGTGCCAGCGCAGCTACCCGAGGGGGAAACACCATATATTTT; CDR3aa: CASAATRGGNTIYF; j_gene: TRBJ1-3; d_gene: NA; v_gene: TRBV6-5; abundance: NA
CDR3nt: TGTGCCAGCAGCGACCGGGACAGGGGTTACAATGAGCAGTTCTTC; CDR3aa: CASSDRDRGYNEQFF; j_gene: TRBJ2-1; d_gene: TRBD1; v_gene: TRBV7-3; abundance: once